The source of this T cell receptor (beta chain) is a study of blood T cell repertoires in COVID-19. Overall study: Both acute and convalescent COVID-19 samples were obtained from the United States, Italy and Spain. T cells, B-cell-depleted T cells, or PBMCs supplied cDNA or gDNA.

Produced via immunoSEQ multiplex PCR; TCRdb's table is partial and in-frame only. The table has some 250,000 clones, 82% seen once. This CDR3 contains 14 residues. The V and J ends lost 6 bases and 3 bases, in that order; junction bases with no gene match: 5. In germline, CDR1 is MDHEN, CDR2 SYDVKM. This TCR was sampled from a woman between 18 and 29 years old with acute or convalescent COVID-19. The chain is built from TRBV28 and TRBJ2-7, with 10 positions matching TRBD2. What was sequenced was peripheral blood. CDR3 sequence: CASSPSGSIYEQYF. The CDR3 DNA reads TGTGCCAGCAGCCCTAGCGGGAGCATCTACGAGCAGTACTTC. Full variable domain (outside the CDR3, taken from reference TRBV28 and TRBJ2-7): DVKVTQSSRYLVKRTGEKVFLECVQDMDHENMFWYRQDPGLGLRLIYFSYDVKMKEKGDIPEGYSVSREKKERFSLILESASTNQTSMYLCASSPSGSIYEQYFGPGTRLTVT.